Below, 30 T cell receptor beta chains from the same sample are listed, as sequenced in a study of shared clonotypes between healthy human individuals. It was CD45RO-negative cells, positively selected for CCR7, that made up naive CD8 cells, with terminally differentiated effector memory CD45RA+ cells excluded. Data came from immunoSEQ multiplex PCR; TCRdb stores just in-frame clones and leaves some out. Of more than 2 million clones listed, over 85% are singletons. The sample consisted of naive CD8+ T cells sorted from blood. Receptors originate from a man in his late teens or twenties in good health.

This clone turned up a few times. The same CDR3 also results from other DNA sequences found in this sample. The chain combines TRBV9 with TRBJ2-1; 8 nucleotides line up with TRBD2. The CDR3 has 15 residues. CDR1 is SGDLS, CDR2 YYNGEE, per germline. V was pared by 3 bases and J by 0 bases, with 2 bases of the junction left unmatched. The CDR3 bases are TGTGCCAGCAGCGCAAGCGGGAGCTCCTACAATGAGCAGTTCTTC. It yields the protein CASSASGSSYNEQFF.

V and J are TRBV6-5 and TRBJ2-5; D ambiguous. The CDR3 sequence is 15 residues long. Germline-derived CDR1 and CDR2 are MNHEY and SVGAGI. V was clipped by 0 bases and J by 0 bases, with 8 bases between them. This CDR3 reads CASSYSVVNQETQYF. DNA of the CDR3: TGTGCCAGCAGTTACTCGGTGGTAAACCAAGAGACCCAGTACTTC.

V and J are TRBV6-5 and TRBJ2-5, with 8 nucleotides matching TRBD1. CDR1 MNHEY and CDR2 SVGAGI come from the germline V gene. The CDR3 covers 15 residues. After removal of 6 bases from V and 7 bases from J, the junction contained 13 bases not matched to a gene. As DNA, the CDR3 is TGTGCCAGCAGCTACGGGACAGGCCTTTTATCGACCCAGTACTTC. Translation: CASSYGTGLLSTQYF.

The chain combines TRBV7-9 with TRBJ2-5, with 13 bases aligning to TRBD2. V lost 5 bases, J lost 7 bases, and 16 bases stayed unmatched. CDR1 and CDR2 from the germline V gene are SEHNR and FQNEAQ (reference sequence). The CDR3 contains 18 residues. CDR3 sequence: CASSTTTGLAGDLGTQYF. CDR3 nucleotide sequence: TGTGCCAGCAGCACGACAACCGGACTAGCGGGAGACCTAGGGACCCAGTACTTC. Variable domain in full (rest from reference TRBV7-9 and TRBJ2-5): DTGVSQNPRHKITKRGQNVTFRCDPISEHNRLYWYRQTLGQGPEFLTYFQNEAQLEKSRLLSDRFSAERPKGSFSTLEIQRTEQGDSAMYLCASSTTTGLAGDLGTQYFGPGTRLLVL.

V gene TRBV4-1 combines with J gene TRBJ2-7; possible D gene TRBD2, 6 bases. This CDR3 is built from 15 residues. Trimming removed 1 base at V and 2 bases at J, with 12 bases between. Germline CDR1 reads MGHRA; CDR2 reads YSYEKL. Here the CDR3 reads CASSQARSGAYEQYF. The CDR3 nucleotides are TGCGCCAGCAGCCAAGCCCGGTCGGGGGCCTACGAGCAGTACTTC.

The chain uses TRBV28 and TRBJ1-1; D is ambiguous. V was pared by 5 bases and J by 5 bases, with 12 bases between. The germline gives CDR1 MDHEN, CDR2 SYDVKM. CDR3 length: 13 amino acids. The CDR3 spells CASSPEGVTEAFF. The DNA of the CDR3 is TGTGCCAGCAGTCCCGAGGGTGTTACTGAAGCTTTCTTT.

This chain joins TRBV6-1 and TRBJ1-1, with a weak D call TRBD1 (6 bases). Trimming left V 7 bases short and J 1 base short, with 13 bases between. Per germline, CDR1 MNHNS and CDR2 SASEGT. The CDR3 is 14 amino acids. The CDR3 DNA sequence: TGTGCCAGCACCTATCTGGGGGCGAACACTGAAGCTTTCTTT. Its translation is CASTYLGANTEAFF.

The chain has TRBV2 and TRBJ2-1; a weak D match, TRBD1 (5 bases). This CDR3 spans 17 amino acids. The germline gives CDR1 SNHLY, CDR2 FYNNEI. V lost 7 bases and J 2 bases, leaving 21 bases between the germline ends. DNA of the CDR3: TGTGCCAGCACTCTAGGCGAAGGGGCTCAAACCTACAATGAGCAGTTCTTC. Its translation is CASTLGEGAQTYNEQFF.

A single count supports this clone. The rearrangement links TRBV19 to TRBJ2-2; a weak D match, TRBD1 (5 bases). Germline CDR1 LNHDA, CDR2 SQIVND (reference sequence). This CDR3 is built from 15 residues. Trimming cost V 1 base and J 6 bases, with 12 bases left between them. The CDR3 region has the DNA TGTGCCAGTAGTATAGTAAGGGGCCCCGCCGGGGAGCTGTTTTTT. As protein: CASSIVRGPAGELFF.

Of note for this clone: The junction departs from germline at one end; a sequencing error may be responsible. V gene TRBV19 combines with J gene TRBJ1-5; D remains unclear. CDR1 is LNHDA, CDR2 SQIVND, per germline (reference sequence). CDR3 length: 14 residues. CDR3 nucleotides: TGTGCCAGTAGGGGCTCCTCGAGCAGTCAGCCCCAGCATTTT. It is translated as CASRGSSSSQPQHF.

The chain combines TRBV19 with TRBJ2-7; TRBD1 is a possible D gene (6 bases). Germline V gene lookup returns CDR1 LNHDA and CDR2 SQIVND (reference sequence). CDR3 length: 14 amino acids. V lost 3 bases and J 5 bases, leaving 14 bases between the germline ends. CDR3 sequence reads: CASSIDTGRDEQYF. DNA of the CDR3: TGTGCCAGTAGTATTGACACAGGGCGCGACGAGCAGTACTTC.

This rearrangement joins TRBV7-9 to TRBJ2-7; 9 bases agree with TRBD1. Germline V gene sequence: CDR1 SEHNR, CDR2 FQNEAQ (reference sequence). The CDR3 length is 15 residues. Germline trimming cut 4 bases from V and 5 bases from J; bases unmatched to any gene: 9. DNA of the CDR3: TGTGCCAGCAGCTCAACGATACAGGGGGCGGACGAGCAGTACTTC. This gives the protein CASSSTIQGADEQYF.

The CDR3: CASTPGQGIEKLFF. DNA of the CDR3: TGTGCCAGCACTCCGGGACAGGGCATTGAAAAACTGTTTTTT. The chain carries TRBV25-1 and TRBJ1-4; 9 bases are a match to TRBD1. CDR3 length: 14 residues. Losses at the gene ends were 7 bases for V and 7 bases for J; bases not matched to a gene: 7. Looked up from germline, CDR1 is MGHDK and CDR2 is SYGVNS.

The chain employs TRBV4-1 and TRBJ2-2; 7 positions agree with TRBD1. J was trimmed by 3 bases and V by 4 bases; bases with no gene match: 5. CDR1 is MGHRA, CDR2 YSYEKL, per germline. This CDR3 spans 15 amino acids. The CDR3 DNA reads TGCGCCAGCAGCCTCGGGACAGACGACACCGGGGAGCTGTTTTTT. It encodes CASSLGTDDTGELFF.

The table lists this clone with a count of one. This rearrangement joins TRBV7-9 to TRBJ2-1, with TRBD2 matching 8 bases. J gave up 9 bases and V 3 bases, and 7 bases lay outside the gene matches. The germline CDR1 and CDR2 sequences are SEHNR and FQNEAQ (reference sequence). This CDR3 has 14 amino acids. The CDR3: CASSFAGGPGEQFF. DNA for the CDR3: TGTGCCAGCAGCTTCGCGGGGGGCCCAGGTGAGCAGTTCTTC.

This sequence joins TRBV11-2 and TRBJ2-1, with 9 bases that match TRBD2. V lost 8 bases, J lost 3 bases, and 8 bases stayed unmatched. Looked up from germline, CDR1 is SGHAT and CDR2 is FQNNGV. This CDR3 is built from 15 residues. The CDR3 protein is CASAPTSGFYNEQFF. CDR3 nucleotides: TGTGCCAGCGCCCCCACTAGCGGGTTCTACAATGAGCAGTTCTTC.

This clone has just one count. The chain carries TRBV20-1 and TRBJ1-1; D is uncertain. The CDR3 totals 11 residues. Between the trimmed V and J ends, which lost 5 bases and 5 bases, there was a span of 9 bases. CDR1 is DFQATT, CDR2 SNEGSKA, per germline (reference sequence). The CDR3 loop reads CSAAGTTEAFF. CDR3 in DNA: TGCAGTGCTGCAGGTACTACTGAAGCTTTCTTT.

The chain combines TRBV29-1 with TRBJ1-2, with 7 bases identical to TRBD1. Trimming took 4 bases from V and 2 from J; bases not matched to a gene: 7. Germline assignment: CDR1 SQVTM and CDR2 ANQGSEA. CDR3 length: 14 residues. In DNA, the CDR3 is TGCAGCGTTGCCCCGACAGGGTTGAACTATGGCTACACCTTC. Translating it yields CSVAPTGLNYGYTF.

This chain connects TRBV9 to TRBJ2-7; the D gene is possibly TRBD1 (6 bases). The germline V and J ends were trimmed by 3 bases and 3 bases, with 13 bases remaining between them. The CDR3 length is 14 residues. Germline CDR1 and CDR2: SGDLS and YYNGEE. This CDR3 reads CASSDRDKNYEQYF. The CDR3 bases are TGTGCCAGCAGCGACAGGGACAAAAACTACGAGCAGTACTTC.

The chain couples TRBV11-2 to TRBJ2-2; 8 nucleotides agree with TRBD1. With V trimmed by 1 base and J by 5 bases, 3 bases remained unmatched. The CDR3 runs 15 residues. Per germline, CDR1 SGHAT and CDR2 FQNNGV. CDR3 region: CASSLGDRGTGELFF. CDR3 nucleotides: TGTGCCAGCAGCTTAGGAGACAGGGGAACCGGGGAGCTGTTTTTT.

This clone was observed a single time. The genes are TRBV5-6 and TRBJ2-7, with 12 bases lining up with TRBD2. This CDR3 has 14 amino acids. Germline trimming cut 6 bases from V and 4 bases from J; bases unmatched to any gene: 5. Germline values: CDR1 SGHDT, CDR2 YYEEEE. The CDR3 region has the DNA TGTGCCAGCACCTGGACTAGCGGGACTTACGAGCAGTACTTC. It translates to CASTWTSGTYEQYF.

As for this clone: The same CDR3 is also encoded by other DNA sequences in this sample. The chain employs TRBV19 and TRBJ1-2; the D is unclear. V gave up 1 base and J gave up 3 bases, with 6 bases separating them. CDR1 is LNHDA and CDR2 is SQIVND in the germline V gene (reference sequence). The CDR3 has 13 residues. CDR3 nucleotides: TGTGCCAGTAGTATAGGAGAAGACTATGGCTACACCTTC. Encoded protein: CASSIGEDYGYTF. Drawing the rest from reference TRBV19 and TRBJ1-2, the complete variable domain is DGGITQSPKYLFRKEGQNVTLSCEQNLNHDAMYWYRQDPGQGLRLIYYSQIVNDFQKGDIAEGYSVSREKKESFPLTVTSAQKNPTAFYLCASSIGEDYGYTFGSGTRLTVV.

As concerns this clone: This sample includes further DNA sequences coding for the same CDR3. The V gene is TRBV6-5, the J gene TRBJ2-7, with D possibly being TRBD1 (5 bases). Trimming left V 6 bases short and J 5 bases short, with 8 bases between. CDR3 size: 11 residues. Germline assignment: CDR1 MNHEY and CDR2 SVGAGI. The CDR3 DNA is TGTGCCAGCAGAAGGGGCCACGAGCAGTACTTC. This sequence encodes CASRRGHEQYF.

The rearrangement joins TRBV9 to TRBJ1-3; D gene uncertain. The V end was cut by 0 bases, the J end by 4 bases, with 11 bases between. The CDR3 extends over 15 amino acids. Germline V CDR1 and CDR2: SGDLS, YYNGEE. In nucleotides, the CDR3 is TGTGCCAGCAGCGTAGAATTCGGAACGGGAAACACCATATATTTT. The encoded protein is CASSVEFGTGNTIYF.

CDR3 nucleotide sequence: TGTGCCTGGAGTGTACACGCTGACGAGCAGTACTTC. Translating gives CAWSVHADEQYF. The V gene is TRBV30, the J gene TRBJ2-7, with D hard to call. Germline V CDR1 and CDR2: GTSNPN, SVGIG (reference sequence). The ends were cut back, 0 bases at V and 5 bases at J, with 8 bases in the middle. This CDR3 region has 12 residues.

The chain's CDR3 is CASSAWTGGTGANVLTF. In DNA form, the CDR3 reads TGTGCCAGCAGTGCGTGGACAGGGGGTACTGGGGCCAACGTCCTGACTTTC. The V call is TRBV25-1, the J call TRBJ2-6; 10 bases are a match to TRBD1. Unmatched junction bases numbered 5, after V lost 4 bases and J lost 2 bases. There are 17 residues in the CDR3. Germline V gene lookup returns CDR1 MGHDK and CDR2 SYGVNS.

This clone was seen a few times. The V call is TRBV7-9, the J call TRBJ1-5, with D possibly TRBD1 on 5 matching bases. Germline CDR1 is SEHNR and CDR2 is FQNEAQ (reference sequence). The CDR3 length is 12 residues. The V and J ends lost 5 bases and 6 bases respectively, with 8 bases between them. The CDR3 nucleotides are TGTGCCAGCAGCGCAGGGAGTCAGCCCCAGCATTTT. It codes for CASSAGSQPQHF.

The V and J genes are TRBV14 and TRBJ1-1; D is uncertain. Per the germline V gene, CDR1 is SGHDN and CDR2 is FVKESK. The CDR3 consists of 12 residues. V dropped 1 base and J dropped 5 bases, with 5 bases sitting between them. The DNA of the CDR3 is TGTGCCAGCAGCCAAGCCGGGACTGAAGCTTTCTTT. It specifies CASSQAGTEAFF.

The J gene is TRBJ2-7, the V gene TRBV7-9, with D unresolved. The V gene's germline CDR1 is SEHNR and CDR2 FQNEAQ (reference sequence). Trimming pared 4 bases from V and 6 bases from J, leaving 7 bases between. The CDR3 consists of 11 residues. DNA for the CDR3: TGTGCCAGCAGCTACGTGGGCGAGCAGTACTTC. It specifies CASSYVGEQYF.

V is TRBV10-2 and J is TRBJ2-5; weak D call: TRBD2 (7 bases). The V and J ends lost 4 bases and 1 base respectively, with 10 bases between them. Germline lookup yields CDR1 WSHSY and CDR2 SAAADI. The CDR3 is made up of 14 amino acids. The DNA of the CDR3 is TGCGCCAGCAGTGCCGGGGGGCCCCAAGAGACCCAGTACTTC. Translating it yields CASSAGGPQETQYF.